This T cell receptor beta chain was recovered during a study of cytomegalovirus exposure and HLA in healthy donors. Use of 60 Vbeta and 13 Jbeta primers characterized the PCR. Clones were sequenced by immunoSEQ multiplex PCR, and TCRdb holds only the in-frame ones, with some missing. This sample has 150,000 to 200,000 clones, with about 84% found just once. Trimming stripped 0 bases from V and 8 bases from J, with 8 bases between. Germline V gene lookup returns CDR1 GTSNPN and CDR2 SVGIG (reference sequence). The CDR3 spans 12 residues. The chain combines TRBV30 with TRBJ2-1, with D unresolved. The receptor's source is a man between 50 and 59 years old in good health and CMV-seronegative. The sequencing sample was made of PBMCs. The CDR3 here is CAWSVAVHEQFF. The CDR3 DNA sequence: TGTGCCTGGAGTGTCGCAGTCCATGAGCAGTTCTTC.